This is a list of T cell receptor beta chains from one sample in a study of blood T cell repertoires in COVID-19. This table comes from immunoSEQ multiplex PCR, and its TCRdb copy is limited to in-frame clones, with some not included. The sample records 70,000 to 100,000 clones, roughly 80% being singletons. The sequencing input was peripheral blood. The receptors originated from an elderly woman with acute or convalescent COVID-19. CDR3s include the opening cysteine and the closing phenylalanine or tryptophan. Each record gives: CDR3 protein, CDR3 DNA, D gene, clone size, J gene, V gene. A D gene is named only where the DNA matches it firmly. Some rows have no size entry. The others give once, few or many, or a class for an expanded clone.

cdr3_aa: CASSIRAGAHNEQFF; cdr3_nt: TGTGCCAGTAGTATTCGAGCGGGGGCCCACAATGAGCAGTTCTTC; d_call: TRBD2; clone_size: .; j_call: TRBJ2-1; v_call: TRBV19
cdr3_aa: CASSADRGYTF; cdr3_nt: TGTGCCAGCAGCGCAGACAGAGGCTACACCTTC; d_call: .; clone_size: many; j_call: TRBJ1-2; v_call: TRBV3-1/TRBV3-2
cdr3_aa: CASSESGGGYEQYF; cdr3_nt: TGCGCCAGCAGTGAGTCGGGCGGGGGCTACGAGCAGTACTTC; d_call: TRBD2; clone_size: .; j_call: TRBJ2-7; v_call: TRBV10-1
cdr3_aa: CASSPKTGALSHSPLHF; cdr3_nt: TGTGCCAGCTCACCCAAAACAGGGGCTCTTTCTCATTCACCCCTCCACTTT; d_call: TRBD1; clone_size: .; j_call: TRBJ1-6; v_call: TRBV18
cdr3_aa: CASSSSGTETYEQYF; cdr3_nt: TGTGCCAGCAGCTCTTCCGGGACAGAGACATACGAGCAGTACTTC; d_call: TRBD1; clone_size: .; j_call: TRBJ2-7; v_call: TRBV7-2
cdr3_aa: CAWKKGQASFGENIQYF; cdr3_nt: TGTGCCTGGAAGAAAGGACAGGCATCGTTTGGGGAAAACATTCAGTACTTC; d_call: TRBD1; clone_size: .; j_call: TRBJ2-4; v_call: TRBV30
cdr3_aa: CASSLPDRSSYEQYF; cdr3_nt: TGTGCCAGCAGCTTACCCGACAGGAGCTCCTACGAGCAGTACTTC; d_call: .; clone_size: .; j_call: TRBJ2-7; v_call: TRBV7-2
cdr3_aa: CASSTKRGDRNEQFF; cdr3_nt: TGTGCCAGCAGCACAAAGCGGGGGGACCGGAATGAGCAGTTCTTC; d_call: TRBD2; clone_size: once; j_call: TRBJ2-1; v_call: TRBV5-6
cdr3_aa: CASSISGTGGAHEKLFF; cdr3_nt: TGTGCCAGTAGTATATCGGGAACAGGGGGCGCGCATGAAAAACTGTTTTTT; d_call: TRBD1; clone_size: once; j_call: TRBJ1-4; v_call: TRBV19
cdr3_aa: CATSAPDYGYTF; cdr3_nt: TGTGCCACCAGTGCGCCGGACTATGGCTACACCTTC; d_call: .; clone_size: once; j_call: TRBJ1-2; v_call: TRBV24-1
cdr3_aa: CASSIGGGQTYGYTF; cdr3_nt: TGTGCCAGTAGTATTGGAGGGGGCCAGACCTATGGCTACACCTTC; d_call: TRBD1; clone_size: .; j_call: TRBJ1-2; v_call: TRBV19
cdr3_aa: CASSGTAPTEAFF; cdr3_nt: TGTGCCAGCAGCGGGACAGCGCCCACTGAAGCTTTCTTT; d_call: TRBD1; clone_size: .; j_call: TRBJ1-1; v_call: TRBV27
cdr3_aa: CASSASGSPLHF; cdr3_nt: TGTGCCAGCAGTGCATCAGGTTCCCCCCTCCACTTT; d_call: .; clone_size: .; j_call: TRBJ1-6; v_call: TRBV28
cdr3_aa: CASSERQNTEAFF; cdr3_nt: TGTGCCAGCAGTGAAAGACAGAACACTGAAGCTTTCTTT; d_call: .; clone_size: .; j_call: TRBJ1-1; v_call: TRBV6-1
cdr3_aa: CASSVPFSWGYTF; cdr3_nt: TGTGCCAGCAGTGTCCCATTCAGTTGGGGCTACACCTTC; d_call: .; clone_size: .; j_call: TRBJ1-2; v_call: TRBV28
cdr3_aa: CSVGGANNEQFF; cdr3_nt: TGCAGCGTGGGGGGGGCGAACAATGAGCAGTTCTTC; d_call: .; clone_size: .; j_call: TRBJ2-1; v_call: TRBV29-1
cdr3_aa: CASSLARTSKTGELFF; cdr3_nt: TGTGCCAGCAGCTTAGCGAGGACTTCCAAGACCGGGGAGCTGTTTTTT; d_call: .; clone_size: .; j_call: TRBJ2-2; v_call: TRBV7-9
cdr3_aa: CASRKQGTEKLFF; cdr3_nt: TGTGCCAGCAGGAAACAGGGGACTGAAAAACTGTTTTTT; d_call: TRBD1; clone_size: .; j_call: TRBJ1-4; v_call: TRBV28
cdr3_aa: CASSLDGTAYEQYF; cdr3_nt: TGTGCCAGCAGCTTGGACGGGACAGCCTACGAGCAGTACTTC; d_call: TRBD1; clone_size: .; j_call: TRBJ2-7; v_call: TRBV5-4
cdr3_aa: CASSYSGQGNEQYF; cdr3_nt: TGTGCCAGCAGTTACTCGGGACAGGGTAACGAGCAGTACTTC; d_call: TRBD1; clone_size: .; j_call: TRBJ2-7; v_call: TRBV6-6
cdr3_aa: CASSLQGTLNYGYTF; cdr3_nt: TGTGCCAGCAGTCTCCAGGGGACCTTAAACTATGGCTACACCTTC; d_call: .; clone_size: .; j_call: TRBJ1-2; v_call: TRBV2
cdr3_aa: CASTSYRVSTDTQYF; cdr3_nt: TGCGCCAGCACTTCCTACAGGGTTAGCACAGATACGCAGTATTTT; d_call: .; clone_size: .; j_call: TRBJ2-3; v_call: TRBV10-2
cdr3_aa: CASGIWGGVGTEAFF; cdr3_nt: TGTGCCAGCGGGATTTGGGGGGGCGTTGGCACTGAAGCTTTCTTT; d_call: .; clone_size: .; j_call: TRBJ1-1; v_call: TRBV7-2
cdr3_aa: CASSQGQGARTAEKLFF; cdr3_nt: TGCGCCAGCAGCCAAGGACAGGGGGCGAGGACGGCTGAAAAACTGTTTTTT; d_call: TRBD1; clone_size: .; j_call: TRBJ1-4; v_call: TRBV4-3
cdr3_aa: CASSLAGTGYQPQHF; cdr3_nt: TGCGCCAGCAGCTTGGCCGGGACAGGGTATCAGCCCCAGCATTTT; d_call: TRBD1; clone_size: .; j_call: TRBJ1-5; v_call: TRBV5-1
cdr3_aa: CASSLTGSNNQPQHF; cdr3_nt: TGTGCCAGTAGCCTGACAGGGTCGAACAATCAGCCCCAGCATTTT; d_call: TRBD1; clone_size: .; j_call: TRBJ1-5; v_call: TRBV19
cdr3_aa: CSVRAGAVGTEAFF; cdr3_nt: TGCAGCGTCCGCGCTGGGGCGGTGGGCACTGAAGCTTTCTTT; d_call: .; clone_size: .; j_call: TRBJ1-1; v_call: TRBV29-1
cdr3_aa: CASSTFSGGPHNEQFF; cdr3_nt: TGTGCCAGTAGTACTTTTAGCGGGGGGCCTCACAATGAGCAGTTCTTC; d_call: TRBD2; clone_size: once; j_call: TRBJ2-1; v_call: TRBV19
cdr3_aa: CASSLTTGTMKQFF; cdr3_nt: TGTGCCAGCAGCCTGACGACTGGTACAATGAAGCAGTTCTTC; d_call: .; clone_size: few; j_call: TRBJ2-1; v_call: TRBV9
cdr3_aa: CASSVTGGYNEQFF; cdr3_nt: TGTGCCAGCTCTGTAACGGGGGGTTACAATGAGCAGTTCTTC; d_call: TRBD2; clone_size: .; j_call: TRBJ2-1; v_call: TRBV18
cdr3_aa: CASSLTGTSSGNTIYF; cdr3_nt: TGTGCCAGCAGCCTAACCGGGACAAGCTCTGGAAACACCATATATTTT; d_call: .; clone_size: .; j_call: TRBJ1-3; v_call: TRBV7-8
cdr3_aa: CASSIDRGTNQPQHF; cdr3_nt: TGTGCCAGTAGTATAGACCGGGGGACGAATCAGCCCCAGCATTTT; d_call: .; clone_size: .; j_call: TRBJ1-5; v_call: TRBV19
cdr3_aa: CASSPNSVVDRGSSNTEAFF; cdr3_nt: TGTGCCAGCTCACCAAATTCGGTTGTGGACAGGGGATCTTCGAACACTGAAGCTTTCTTT; d_call: TRBD1; clone_size: .; j_call: TRBJ1-1; v_call: TRBV18
cdr3_aa: CASGLGGQGTTDTQYF; cdr3_nt: TGTGCTAGTGGTTTGGGGGGACAGGGGACCACAGATACGCAGTATTTT; d_call: TRBD1; clone_size: .; j_call: TRBJ2-3; v_call: TRBV12-5
cdr3_aa: CASSLGPGTGEQFF; cdr3_nt: TGTGCCAGCAGCTTAGGCCCAGGGACAGGGGAGCAGTTCTTC; d_call: TRBD1; clone_size: .; j_call: TRBJ2-1; v_call: TRBV7-2
cdr3_aa: CASSLATGYGYTF; cdr3_nt: TGTGCCAGCAGCTTAGCGACGGGGTATGGCTACACCTTC; d_call: .; clone_size: .; j_call: TRBJ1-2; v_call: TRBV7-9
cdr3_aa: CASSVAGKGSYEQYF; cdr3_nt: TGTGCCAGCAGCGTAGCCGGAAAGGGGTCCTACGAGCAGTACTTC; d_call: .; clone_size: once; j_call: TRBJ2-7; v_call: TRBV9
cdr3_aa: CASSGGGLAGLSEQYF; cdr3_nt: TGTGCCAGCAGTGGGGGAGGACTAGCGGGGCTCTCCGAGCAGTACTTC; d_call: TRBD2; clone_size: .; j_call: TRBJ2-7; v_call: TRBV6-1
cdr3_aa: CASASRQSEKLFF; cdr3_nt: TGTGCCAGCGCATCCAGGCAGTCGGAAAAACTGTTTTTT; d_call: .; clone_size: .; j_call: TRBJ1-4; v_call: TRBV18
cdr3_aa: CASSPGQPYEQYF; cdr3_nt: TGTGCCAGCAGCCCCGGACAGCCTTACGAGCAGTACTTC; d_call: .; clone_size: few; j_call: TRBJ2-7; v_call: TRBV3-1/TRBV3-2
cdr3_aa: CASSGLYDSYNSPLHF; cdr3_nt: TGTGCCAGCAGTGGACTCTACGATTCTTATAATTCACCCCTCCACTTT; d_call: .; clone_size: .; j_call: TRBJ1-6; v_call: TRBV28
cdr3_aa: CASRGGQGENTEAFF; cdr3_nt: TGTGCCAGCAGGGGGGGACAGGGGGAGAACACTGAAGCTTTCTTT; d_call: TRBD1; clone_size: .; j_call: TRBJ1-1; v_call: TRBV2
cdr3_aa: CASSSLAGGKSDTQYF; cdr3_nt: TGTGCCAGCAGCTCACTAGCGGGGGGGAAATCAGATACGCAGTATTTT; d_call: TRBD2; clone_size: .; j_call: TRBJ2-3; v_call: TRBV5-6
cdr3_aa: CASSVGGRGSYNEQFF; cdr3_nt: TGTGCCAGCAGCGTAGGTGGCAGGGGCTCCTACAATGAGCAGTTCTTC; d_call: .; clone_size: .; j_call: TRBJ2-1; v_call: TRBV9
cdr3_aa: CAWSVLGRAVIQKAFF; cdr3_nt: TGTGCCTGGAGTGTACTAGGAAGGGCCGTAATCCAAAAAGCTTTCTTT; d_call: .; clone_size: .; j_call: TRBJ1-1; v_call: TRBV30
cdr3_aa: CASSAGQGPTEAFF; cdr3_nt: TGTGCCAGCAGTGCCGGACAGGGTCCCACTGAAGCTTTCTTT; d_call: TRBD1; clone_size: .; j_call: TRBJ1-1; v_call: TRBV27
cdr3_aa: CASRISATNEKLFF; cdr3_nt: TGTGCCAGCAGGATATCAGCAACTAATGAAAAACTGTTTTTT; d_call: .; clone_size: .; j_call: TRBJ1-4; v_call: TRBV6-5
cdr3_aa: CATLQGTGANVLTF; cdr3_nt: TGTGCCACGTTACAGGGGACAGGGGCCAACGTCCTGACTTTC; d_call: TRBD1; clone_size: .; j_call: TRBJ2-6; v_call: TRBV18
cdr3_aa: CASSASGLGDSPLHF; cdr3_nt: TGTGCCAGCAGCGCGTCAGGCCTCGGGGATTCACCCCTCCACTTT; d_call: .; clone_size: .; j_call: TRBJ1-6; v_call: TRBV7-6
cdr3_aa: CASLSTGVGSPLHF; cdr3_nt: TGTGCCAGCCTCTCTACAGGGGTCGGCTCACCCCTCCACTTT; d_call: TRBD1; clone_size: .; j_call: TRBJ1-6; v_call: TRBV2
cdr3_aa: CASMGGFNEETQYF; cdr3_nt: TGTGCCAGCATGGGAGGGTTTAACGAAGAGACCCAGTACTTC; d_call: TRBD2; clone_size: .; j_call: TRBJ2-5; v_call: TRBV27
cdr3_aa: CASSQDAQGYEQYF; cdr3_nt: TGTGCCAGCAGCCAAGACGCCCAGGGCTACGAGCAGTACTTC; d_call: .; clone_size: .; j_call: TRBJ2-7; v_call: TRBV3-1/TRBV3-2
cdr3_aa: CASRFRDGGNTIYF; cdr3_nt: TGTGCCAGCAGGTTCAGGGATGGTGGAAACACCATATATTTT; d_call: .; clone_size: .; j_call: TRBJ1-3; v_call: TRBV6-6
cdr3_aa: CASSPGTPSSYEQYF; cdr3_nt: TGTGCCAGCAGTCCCGGGACTCCGAGCTCCTACGAGCAGTACTTC; d_call: .; clone_size: .; j_call: TRBJ2-7; v_call: TRBV6-5
cdr3_aa: CASSERWTGDGGYTF; cdr3_nt: TGTGCCAGCAGTGAACGTTGGACAGGGGATGGTGGCTACACCTTC; d_call: TRBD1; clone_size: once; j_call: TRBJ1-2; v_call: TRBV6-1
cdr3_aa: CASISNTEAFF; cdr3_nt: TGTGCCAGTATTAGTAACACTGAAGCTTTCTTT; d_call: .; clone_size: once; j_call: TRBJ1-1; v_call: TRBV28
cdr3_aa: CASRVNRGQAGELFF; cdr3_nt: TGTGCCAGCAGAGTAAACAGGGGGCAGGCCGGGGAGCTGTTTTTT; d_call: TRBD1; clone_size: .; j_call: TRBJ2-2; v_call: TRBV6-5
cdr3_aa: CASRSSYSNQPQHF; cdr3_nt: TGTGCCAGCAGATCGTCTTATAGCAATCAGCCCCAGCATTTT; d_call: .; clone_size: .; j_call: TRBJ1-5; v_call: TRBV6-5
cdr3_aa: CASSIGPGDKLFF; cdr3_nt: TGTGCCAGTAGTATAGGGCCAGGGGATAAACTGTTTTTT; d_call: .; clone_size: .; j_call: TRBJ1-4; v_call: TRBV19
cdr3_aa: CASSLGTSGQYQETQYF; cdr3_nt: TGTGCTAGCAGCTTAGGGACTAGCGGACAGTACCAAGAGACCCAGTACTTC; d_call: TRBD2; clone_size: .; j_call: TRBJ2-5; v_call: TRBV7-7